This TCR beta chain was retrieved from a study of T-cell reconstitution after alpha-beta-depleted transplantation in children. Overall study findings and caveats: In some patients, recipient T cells and intrathymic progenitors surviving conditioning explained high day-60 diversity. Approximately two months post-transplant, alpha-beta T cells reportedly originated from several hundred expanded graft clones.

Library preparation (for TCRbeta) was performed with unique molecular identifiers. TCRdb ran MiXCR on the PCR reads and lists one entry per CDR3 protein. The sample has hundreds of thousands of distinct CDR3 sequences, less than 20% seen once. With respect to this clonotype: No antigen is known for it.

The receptor was isolated from a male patient under 18 who had a stem cell transplant for acute lymphoblastic leukemia, so the T cells may come from the graft donor. The source material was PBMCs, mostly from graft donor cells, sampled 360 days after TCRalphabeta/CD19-depleted stem cell transplant.

The DNA of the CDR3 is TGTGCCAGCAGCCCCCCCCGGGGGGCGCTTCATGAGCAGTACTTC. Its translation is CASSPPRGALHEQYF. The genes are TRBV11-1 and TRBJ2-1, with D perhaps matching TRBD2 (7 bases). Gene TRBJ2-7 matches the end of the DNA better, so the J call may be wrong. Germline V gene data show CDR1 as SGHAT and CDR2 as FQDESV (reference sequence). The CDR3 is made up of 15 amino acids.